The source of this T cell receptor (beta chain) is a study of identical twins. Trimming took off 0 bases at V and 7 bases at J, with 14 bases between the two ends. The CDR3 runs to 16 residues. Germline values: CDR1 SGHKS, CDR2 YYEKEE (reference sequence). Template switching created a universal primer site, and the cDNA included unique molecular identifiers. TCRdb re-called the 5' RACE reads through MiXCR, storing one row per CDR3 protein. This table has about 530,000 distinct CDR3 sequences, about a fifth appearing once. This clonotype was seen only a few times. The same data also contributed to another study, on yellow fever vaccine responses in identical twins. That paper states: Reported findings indicate that twins' vaccine T cell responses seemed partially convergent, partially personalized.

The specimen sequenced was CD4+ T cells sorted from blood. The clonotype comes from a woman between 18 and 29 years old in good health. The chain has TRBV5-5 and TRBJ1-6; D uncertain. The CDR3 coding sequence is TGTGCCAGCAGCTTGGCATCGCTCCTGAGGAATTCACCCCTCCACTTT. Translated: CASSLASLLRNSPLHF.